The table lists the clone carrying this T cell receptor (beta chain) with many counts. Its antigen is unidentified. This CDR3 has 14 residues. Trimming took 6 bases from V and 3 from J, leaving 14 bases between them. Per the germline V gene, CDR1 is SGHVS and CDR2 is FQNEAQ. Beta-chain TCR CDR3 regions were amplified from RNA transcripts. The first round was an RT-PCR with HTBI primers, and the second round was a multiplex PCR. One entry per CDR3 protein results from TCRdb running MiXCR on the multiplex PCR reads. This sample carries about 1.2 million distinct CDR3 sequences, 35% to 40% of them seen once, and the ten largest clones take roughly 11%. The sample is drawn from a study of Graves' ophthalmopathy and Graves' hyperthyroidism. General study points: Most thyroid clonotypes with frequency above 0.001 were detected in blood too.

The sequenced sample was peripheral blood or thyroid tissue (not recorded which). The genes are TRBV7-8 and TRBJ1-1; D unclear. This clonotype originated in an adult man with Graves' hyperthyroidism. In nucleotides, the CDR3 is TGTGCCAGCAGACTCCGGACGCTGGACACTGAAGCTTTCTTT. This sequence encodes CASRLRTLDTEAFF.